This TCR beta chain was recovered during a study of post-analysis software for immune sequencing data. Whole-study findings and limits: Patients carried 5 or 6 TRBV segments more frequently than controls did, and TRBV5-6, TRBV5-1 and TRBV20-1 were among them. Those samples that were prepared in the same batch co-clustered strongly by F measure. Controls showed significantly higher normalized Chao1 diversity than did multiple sclerosis patients.

Comments on this clonotype: Its specificity is unknown.

Unique molecular identifiers had been added to the TCR beta cDNA libraries. TCRdb processed the PCR reads anew with MiXCR; each CDR3 protein has one entry. The sample has about 540,000 distinct CDR3 sequences; approximately 31% are singletons. Trimming pared 3 bases from V and 4 bases from J, leaving 11 bases between. Germline CDR1 and CDR2: LNHDA and SQIVND (reference sequence). This CDR3 is built from 14 residues. Sequencing was carried out using blood. The clonotype comes from a girl under 18 with multiple sclerosis. The chain is built from TRBV19 and TRBJ2-3; D uncertain. DNA for the CDR3: TGTGCCAGTAGTATCGATGGGGTGTCAGATACGCAGTATTTT. Protein sequence: CASSIDGVSDTQYF.